This entry lists 26 T cell receptor beta chains sequenced from one sample in a study of cytomegalovirus exposure and HLA in healthy donors. This PCR relied on a set of 60 Vbeta primers and 13 Jbeta primers. Sequenced by immunoSEQ multiplex PCR; TCRdb stores in-frame clones only, minus some. The top ten hold 1.8% of the sample, which has about 130,000 clones, roughly 72% seen once. Sample: PBMCs. The source of these receptors is a woman aged 50 to 60 in good health and CMV-seronegative.

The V call is TRBV6-5, the J call TRBJ2-1, with 9 nucleotides matching TRBD2. The CDR3 contains 15 residues. Per germline, CDR1 MNHEY and CDR2 SVGAGI. V dropped 5 bases and J dropped 2; count of bases not matched to a gene: 4. The CDR3 protein is CASSDLAGAYNEQFF. The CDR3 DNA reads as TGTGCCAGCAGTGACTTAGCGGGAGCCTACAATGAGCAGTTCTTC.

Here the CDR3 reads CASSPDDSYGYTF. The DNA of the CDR3 is TGTGCCAGCAGCCCCGATGATAGTTATGGCTACACCTTC. The rearrangement joins TRBV7-3 to TRBJ1-2; D ambiguous. Trimming shortened V by 5 bases and J by 5 bases, and 12 bases separated the two germline ends. Looked up from germline, CDR1 is SGHTA and CDR2 is FQGTGA. The CDR3 totals 13 residues. The full variable domain, in which reference TRBV7-3 and TRBJ1-2 provide the parts outside the CDR3, is GAGVSQTPSNKVTEKGKYVELRCDPISGHTALYWYRQSLGQGPEFLIYFQGTGAADDSGLPNDRFFAVRPEGSVSTLKIQRTERGDSAVYLCASSPDDSYGYTFGSGTRLTVV.

V is TRBV7-9 and J is TRBJ1-3, with unresolved D. The V and J ends lost 9 bases and 0 bases respectively, with 15 bases between them. The CDR3 contains 15 residues. CDR1 and CDR2 (germline): SEHNR, FQNEAQ (reference sequence). CDR3 DNA: TGTGCCAGTGTTACTTCGGAGGGCTCTGGAAACACCATATATTTT. Translated: CASVTSEGSGNTIYF.

V usage is TRBV6-1 and J usage is TRBJ1-5; TRBD1 agrees at 9 bases. The CDR3 is 15 amino acids. Germline-derived CDR1 and CDR2 are MNHNS and SASEGT. V gave up 5 bases and J gave up 3 bases; unmatched junction bases: 5. Written as DNA, the CDR3 is TGTGCCAGCAGTACCCGGGACAGGGCCAATCAGCCCCAGCATTTT. Translation gives CASSTRDRANQPQHF.

CDR3 protein: CASSEALGDSEAFF. The CDR3 DNA sequence: TGTGCCAGCAGTGAAGCGCTTGGGGACAGCGAAGCTTTCTTT. The rearrangement uses TRBV6-1 and TRBJ1-1; 7 bases are shared with TRBD1. J was trimmed by 8 bases and V by 0 bases; bases with no gene match: 6. The CDR3 consists of 14 residues. Per the germline V gene, CDR1 is MNHNS and CDR2 is SASEGT.

The rearrangement links TRBV19 to TRBJ2-3; 7 bases fit TRBD1. The V gene end was trimmed by 2 bases and the J gene end by 6 bases; junction bases not matched to a gene: 5. Germline V gene sequence: CDR1 LNHDA, CDR2 SQIVND (reference sequence). There are 14 residues in the CDR3. The DNA for the CDR3 is TGTGCCAGTAGTATATACAGGGGTAGGGATACGCAGTATTTT. This sequence encodes CASSIYRGRDTQYF.

The J gene is TRBJ2-1, the V gene TRBV5-1, with D tentatively TRBD2 (5 bases). The CDR3 spans 15 residues. The V and J ends lost 0 bases and 3 bases respectively, with 10 bases between them. CDR1 SGHRS and CDR2 YFSETQ come from the germline V gene. CDR3 coding DNA: TGCGCCAGCAGCTTGGCGGGGATTCACTACAATGAGCAGTTCTTC. It yields the protein CASSLAGIHYNEQFF.

The chain recombines TRBV19 with TRBJ1-4, with 7 bases that match TRBD1. The junction had 10 bases not matched to a gene; V was cut back by 5 bases and J by 7 bases. This CDR3 is 15 amino acids long. Germline V lookup: CDR1 LNHDA, CDR2 SQIVND (reference sequence). CDR3 DNA: TGTGCCAGTAGTTCCGCCGGGACAGTCGGTGAAAAACTGTTTTTT. Its protein is CASSSAGTVGEKLFF.

The chain joins TRBV27 to TRBJ1-1; D possibly corresponds to TRBD1 (5 bases). V dropped 7 bases and J dropped 1 base, with 7 bases sitting between them. Germline-derived CDR1 and CDR2 are MNHEY and SMNVEV (reference sequence). The CDR3 is 12 amino acids. The CDR3 protein is CASKRGNTEAFF. The CDR3 bases are TGTGCCAGCAAAAGGGGGAACACTGAAGCTTTCTTT.

The chain links TRBV18 to TRBJ2-7; 9 positions match TRBD1. The V and J ends lost 2 bases and 5 bases, in that order; junction bases with no gene match: 1. This CDR3 is built from 13 residues. Germline V gene sequence: CDR1 KGHSH, CDR2 LQKENI. CDR3 region: CASSPRTGDEQYV. The CDR3 DNA reads TGTGCCAGCTCACCAAGGACAGGGGACGAGCAGTACGTC.

The chain couples TRBV7-5 to TRBJ1-3; the table's D call, TRBD1, was not checked against the DNA. TRBV7-5 represents a pseudogene. The CDR3 has 15 residues. The DNA for the CDR3 is TGTGCCAGAAGCTTACAGGGGGCTTCCGGAAACACCATATATTTT. Its translation is CARSLQGASGNTIYF.

The rearrangement joins TRBV5-1 to TRBJ2-7, with 8 nucleotides matching TRBD1. Germline CDR1 SGHRS, CDR2 YFSETQ. Losses at the gene ends were 3 bases for V and 3 bases for J; bases not matched to a gene: 2. CDR3 length equals 13 residues. This chain's CDR3 is CASSSGQGYEQYV. The CDR3 nucleotides are TGCGCCAGCAGCTCCGGACAGGGCTACGAGCAGTACGTC.

This CDR3 reads CASSPGGTGSGKQYV. As DNA, the CDR3 is TGTGCCAGCAGTCCCGGGGGGACAGGTTCGGGCAAGCAGTACGTC. The chain recombines TRBV2 with TRBJ2-7, with TRBD1 as a possible D gene (8 bases). This CDR3 has 15 residues. V was cut by 5 bases and J by 8 bases, with 22 bases left in between. The V gene's germline CDR1 is SNHLY and CDR2 FYNNEI.

This sequence joins TRBV7-3 and TRBJ2-1; 14 nucleotides match TRBD2. Germline loops: CDR1 SGHTA, CDR2 FQGTGA. CDR3 length: 17 amino acids. The V and J ends lost 5 bases and 3 bases, in that order; junction bases with no gene match: 6. The CDR3 here is CASSVGTSGSFYNEQFF. Here the CDR3 DNA reads TGTGCCAGCAGCGTCGGGACTAGCGGGAGTTTCTACAATGAGCAGTTCTTC. The full variable domain, with the rest looked up from reference TRBV7-3 and TRBJ2-1, is GAGVSQTPSNKVTEKGKYVELRCDPISGHTALYWYRQSLGQGPEFLIYFQGTGAADDSGLPNDRFFAVRPEGSVSTLKIQRTERGDSAVYLCASSVGTSGSFYNEQFFGPGTRLTVL.

The V and J genes are TRBV10-3 and TRBJ1-1, with D tentatively TRBD1 (6 bases). This CDR3 spans 15 amino acids. V lost 2 bases to trimming and J lost 3 bases, with 13 bases between them. CDR1 ENHRY and CDR2 SYGVKD come from the germline V gene. CDR3 in DNA: TGTGCCATCAGTGAGACCAGGGGTGAGGACACTGAAGCTTTCTTT. It translates to CAISETRGEDTEAFF.

V is TRBV5-4 and J is TRBJ2-7; 14 bases match TRBD2. Germline V gives CDR1 SGHNT, CDR2 YYREEE (reference sequence). The CDR3 contains 16 residues. Unmatched junction bases numbered 7, after V lost 4 bases and J lost 4 bases. The CDR3 DNA reads TGTGCCAGCAGCGCCGGGACTAGCGGGAGTCTGTACGAGCAGTACTTC. This translates into CASSAGTSGSLYEQYF.

The rearrangement uses TRBV27 and TRBJ2-1; TRBD1 is a possible D gene (6 bases). Deletions cut 5 bases from V and 5 bases from J, with 16 bases between. Germline loops: CDR1 MNHEY, CDR2 SMNVEV (reference sequence). CDR3 length: 15 amino acids. DNA for the CDR3: TGTGCCAGCAGTCTACAGGGCGACTTACACAATGAGCAGTTCTTC. Encoded protein: CASSLQGDLHNEQFF.

The sample holds one count of this clone. The chain uses TRBV5-1 and TRBJ1-2; a weak D match, TRBD1 (6 bases). CDR3 length: 14 amino acids. Per the germline V gene, CDR1 is SGHRS and CDR2 is YFSETQ. V was pared by 1 base and J by 2 bases, with 9 bases between. CDR3 DNA: TGCGCCAGCAGCTTGACAGGGACGAACTATGGCTACACCTTC. Translating gives CASSLTGTNYGYTF.

This clone turned up a few times. The chain has TRBV4-3 and TRBJ1-4; unclear D gene. CDR1 is LGHNA, CDR2 YSLEER, per germline. V was cut by 3 bases and J by 8 bases, with 19 bases left in between. There are 16 residues in the CDR3. CDR3 sequence (DNA): TGCGCCAGCAGCCATCAAAAGGCGGTGGGTAGGGAAAAACTGTTTTTT. Translated, it gives CASSHQKAVGREKLFF.

The CDR3 is CASARDRGTEAFF. Here the CDR3 DNA reads TGTGCCAGCGCCCGGGACAGGGGCACTGAAGCTTTCTTT. This chain links TRBV7-2 with TRBJ1-1; 10 nucleotides match TRBD1. The CDR3 is made up of 13 amino acids. The V and J ends lost 8 bases and 4 bases, in that order; junction bases with no gene match: 4. Germline V lookup: CDR1 SGHTA, CDR2 FQGNSA.

The rearrangement links TRBV11-2 to TRBJ1-2, with no clear D. V lost 5 bases and J 3 bases, leaving 16 bases between the germline ends. In germline, CDR1 is SGHAT, CDR2 FQNNGV. The CDR3 is 15 residues long. The CDR3 here is CASSPGRLVDYGYTF. The CDR3 nucleotides are TGTGCCAGCAGCCCCGGTCGGTTGGTTGACTATGGCTACACCTTC.

J is TRBJ1-3 and V is TRBV29-1; unclear D gene. V lost 1 base to trimming and J lost 0 bases, with 10 bases between them. CDR1 is SQVTM and CDR2 is ANQGSEA in the germline V gene. The CDR3 consists of 15 residues. The CDR3 coding sequence is TGCAGCGTTGAAGGCGGGCGGACCTCTGGAAACACCATATATTTT. Its translation is CSVEGGRTSGNTIYF.

This clone was observed a single time. At one of its ends the junction is not consistent with the germline gene, which may arise from a read error. CDR3 nucleotides: TGTGCCAGCAGCCATCGGGACACTAATCAGCCCCAGAATTTT. Residues: CASSHRDTNQPQNF. This chain uses TRBV25-1 with TRBJ1-5; perhaps TRBD1 as D (6 bases). Germline CDR1 is MGHDK and CDR2 is SYGVNS. The CDR3 runs 14 residues.

The rearrangement uses TRBV11-3 and TRBJ1-3, with D possibly being TRBD1 (5 bases). The ends were cut back, 3 bases at V and 2 bases at J, with 5 bases in the middle. The CDR3 runs to 13 residues. In germline, CDR1 is SGHNT, CDR2 YENEEA. The CDR3 region has the DNA TGTGCCAGCAGCTTGGACACTGGAAACACCATATATTTT. Translated: CASSLDTGNTIYF.

The V call is TRBV7-8, the J call TRBJ2-1, with D perhaps TRBD1 (6 bases). The germline CDR1 and CDR2 sequences are SGHVS and FQNEAQ. CDR3 length: 16 residues. Deletions cut 5 bases from V and 6 bases from J, with 20 bases between. CDR3 sequence: CASSRSHPTGPNEQFF. The CDR3, as DNA: TGTGCCAGCAGCCGTTCTCACCCTACAGGGCCCAATGAGCAGTTCTTC.

The V call is TRBV7-9, the J call TRBJ2-7; D is undetermined. Trimming pared 3 bases from V and 0 bases from J, leaving 6 bases between. CDR1 and CDR2 from the germline V gene are SEHNR and FQNEAQ (reference sequence). The CDR3 covers 13 residues. The CDR3, as DNA: TGTGCCAGCAGCTTCCAGGACTCCTACGAGCAGTACGTC. Translated: CASSFQDSYEQYV.